The sequence of this TCR beta chain was determined in a study of T-cell reconstitution after alpha-beta-depleted transplantation in children. The germline V gene has CDR1 SGHNT and CDR2 YYREEE (reference sequence). Trimming cost V 2 bases and J 4 bases, with 4 bases left between them. The CDR3 has 12 residues. Preparation of the TCRbeta library involved a method that used unique molecular identifiers. TCRdb processed the PCR reads anew with MiXCR; each CDR3 protein has one entry. The data contain some 300,000 distinct CDR3 sequences, about 7.3% of them singletons. General observations from the study: At day 60, the high TCRbeta diversity found in some patients originated from recipient T cells and thymic progenitors that had survived. Most T-cell counts and diversity one year after the transplant came from T cells that were newly produced.

This clonotype occurred many times. The antigen remains unidentified. This TCR came from a female patient aged 2 to 10 who had a stem cell transplant for Fanconi anemia, so the T cells may come from the graft donor. The specimen was peripheral blood, collected 360 days after TCRalphabeta/CD19-depleted stem cell transplant. J is TRBJ2-1 and V is TRBV5-4; the D is unclear. The CDR3 reads CASSFGYNEQFF. The CDR3 coding sequence is TGTGCCAGCAGCTTTGGGTACAATGAGCAGTTCTTC.